This T cell receptor beta chain was obtained from a study of T cell changes during pregnancy in multiple sclerosis. The length of the CDR3 is 13 residues. Germline CDR1 and CDR2: SNHLY and FYNNEI. The V gene lost 4 bases and the J gene lost 3 bases, with 10 bases spanning the gap. Here immunoSEQ multiplex PCR was the method, and the copy in TCRdb shows in-frame clones only, minus some. The sample records about 46,000 clones, 93% being singletons. The receptor was derived from a female donor with multiple sclerosis, enrolled in a pregnancy study. Sequenced here: CD8+ T cells from peripheral blood mononuclear cells, sampled after pregnancy. The chain joins TRBV2 to TRBJ2-7; tentative D call: TRBD1 (6 bases). CDR3 sequence reads: CASSGQAGYEQYF. Here the CDR3 DNA reads TGTGCCAGCAGTGGACAGGCTGGCTACGAGCAGTACTTC.